These 24 T cell receptor beta chains were sequenced from one sample in a study of Ad26.COV2.S vaccination and SARS-CoV-2 variants. The repertoire was sequenced with immunoSEQ multiplex PCR; TCRdb's copy has only in-frame clones and lacks some. The sample holds some 390,000 clones, about 89% seen once. The treatment here: around 19 received Ad26.COV2.S at low or high dose, single or two shots; about five received placebo; per-sample allocation not given. The investigators took samples on day 63 after the first vaccine or placebo injection. The specimen comprised peripheral blood, sampled in a trial of Ad26.COV2.S vaccine versus placebo. These receptors originate from a person aged 18-60 years who received the Ad26.COV2.S COVID-19 vaccine or a placebo.

CDR3: CASNLIRNTEAFF. The CDR3 DNA reads as TGTGCCAGCAATCTCATCCGGAACACTGAAGCTTTCTTT. The V gene is TRBV12-3 or TRBV12-4, the J gene TRBJ1-1; D is unclear. The CDR3 has 13 amino acids. The V and J ends lost 7 bases and 1 base respectively, with 10 bases between them.

For this clone: At one of its ends the junction is not consistent with the germline gene, which may arise from a read error. The chain couples TRBV7-7 to TRBJ2-1; no clear D gene. This CDR3 contains 17 residues. CDR1 and CDR2 from the germline V gene are SSHAT and FNYEAQ (reference sequence). CDR3 coding DNA: TGTGCTAGCAGCTTAGATAGACCACGAAACTCCTACAATGAGCAGTTCTTC. Its translation: CASSLDRPRNSYNEQFF.

V gene TRBV7-9 combines with J gene TRBJ2-7; D remains ambiguous. Between the trimmed V and J ends, which lost 5 bases and 3 bases, there was a span of 8 bases. The CDR3 is 12 amino acids. Germline CDR1 reads SEHNR; CDR2 reads FQNEAQ (reference sequence). CDR3 coding DNA: TGTGCCAGCAGCGTACCTGGCTACGAGCAGTACTTC. It codes for CASSVPGYEQYF. The complete variable domain, with remaining parts taken from reference TRBV7-9 and TRBJ2-7, reads DTGVSQNPRHKITKRGQNVTFRCDPISEHNRLYWYRQTLGQGPEFLTYFQNEAQLEKSRLLSDRFSAERPKGSFSTLEIQRTEQGDSAMYLCASSVPGYEQYFGPGTRLTVT.

This CDR3 reads CASSLDLGQETQYF. The CDR3 DNA sequence: TGTGCCAGCAGCTTAGACTTGGGCCAAGAGACCCAGTACTTC. The rearrangement links TRBV11-2 to TRBJ2-5; D remains unclear. Trimming pared 0 bases from V and 1 base from J, leaving 6 bases between. Germline CDR1 is SGHAT and CDR2 is FQNNGV. The CDR3 totals 14 residues.

The rearrangement links TRBV29-1 to TRBJ1-2; TRBD1 might be the D (5 bases). The CDR3 is 13 residues long. V was cut by 1 base and J by 6 bases, with 12 bases left in between. CDR1 and CDR2 from the germline V gene are SQVTM and ANQGSEA. CDR3 sequence (DNA): TGCAGCGTTGAAGTTGTAAGGGGCAATGGCTACACCTTC. Protein: CSVEVVRGNGYTF.

The rearrangement joins TRBV5-1 to TRBJ1-4; D is perhaps TRBD1 (5 bases). The V gene lost 2 bases and the J gene lost 7 bases, with 12 bases spanning the gap. The CDR3 extends over 14 amino acids. The V gene's germline CDR1 is SGHRS and CDR2 YFSETQ. Written as DNA, the CDR3 is TGCGCCAGCAGCTTAGGGGCGACGGGTGAAAAACTGTTTTTT. This codes for CASSLGATGEKLFF.

This sequence joins TRBV28 and TRBJ2-2, with D perhaps matching TRBD2 (5 bases). The CDR3 extends over 13 amino acids. Trimming cost V 3 bases and J 6 bases, with 8 bases left between them. The germline V gene encodes CDR1 MDHEN and CDR2 SYDVKM. The CDR3 spells CASSFLAAGELFF. The CDR3 DNA reads TGTGCCAGCAGTTTTCTAGCAGCCGGGGAGCTGTTTTTT.

The chain recombines TRBV2 with TRBJ1-6; D not resolved. The CDR3 is made up of 15 amino acids. Germline V lookup: CDR1 SNHLY, CDR2 FYNNEI. The V end lost 3 bases, the J end lost 7 bases, and 13 bases lay between the germline ends. CDR3 amino acids: CASSDAGNYNSPLHF. The CDR3 bases are TGTGCCAGCAGTGACGCGGGGAATTACAATTCACCCCTCCACTTT.

The V and J genes are TRBV4-2 and TRBJ2-1, with 7 bases aligning to TRBD2. The CDR3 length is 16 residues. From germline, CDR1 is LGHNA and CDR2 YNFKEQ. The junction had 13 bases not matched to a gene; V was cut back by 1 base and J by 10 bases. CDR3 amino acids: CASSQVNDGLGGEQFF. DNA of the CDR3: TGTGCCAGCAGCCAAGTAAATGACGGCTTGGGGGGGGAGCAGTTCTTC.

The rearrangement links TRBV5-1 to TRBJ2-5, with 8 bases fitting TRBD1. In germline, CDR1 is SGHRS, CDR2 YFSETQ. This CDR3 is built from 15 residues. Losses at the gene ends were 4 bases for V and 5 bases for J; bases not matched to a gene: 10. The CDR3 DNA follows: TGCGCCAGCAGCGGGACAGGTCAGCTCGGGGAGACCCAGTACTTC. This encodes CASSGTGQLGETQYF.

The chain recombines TRBV6-1 with TRBJ1-1, with D tentatively TRBD1 (5 bases). The CDR3 is 13 residues long. Germline assignment: CDR1 MNHNS and CDR2 SASEGT. V gave up 3 bases and J gave up 7 bases, with 12 bases separating them. CDR3 sequence: CASSEVMRGEAFF. The CDR3, as DNA: TGTGCCAGCAGTGAGGTGATGAGGGGTGAAGCTTTCTTT.

The chain recombines TRBV9 with TRBJ2-7; 8 bases are a match to TRBD2. The CDR3 is 16 residues long. Germline trimming cut 0 bases from V and 4 bases from J; bases unmatched to any gene: 9. Germline loops: CDR1 SGDLS, CDR2 YYNGEE. The CDR3 sequence: CASSVAPREGRYEQYF. In nucleotides, the CDR3 is TGTGCCAGCAGCGTAGCCCCACGGGAGGGCCGGTACGAGCAGTACTTC.

In regard to this clone: Other nucleotide sequences from this sample produce the same CDR3. This chain joins TRBV19 and TRBJ1-1, with no clear D. Germline V gene sequence: CDR1 LNHDA, CDR2 SQIVND (reference sequence). Trimming shortened V by 1 base and J by 4 bases, and 7 bases separated the two germline ends. CDR3 size: 13 residues. CDR3 nucleotide sequence: TGTGCCAGTAGTATAGTTGGGAGCACTGAAGCTTTCTTT. This translates into CASSIVGSTEAFF.

The V gene is TRBV12-3 or TRBV12-4, the J gene TRBJ1-1; D remains unclear. V lost 3 bases to trimming and J lost 5 bases, with 7 bases between them. The CDR3 contains 12 residues. This CDR3 is CASSFSGTEAFF. The CDR3 bases are TGTGCCAGCAGTTTTTCCGGGACTGAAGCTTTCTTT.

CDR3 loop: CATSDNTGGVLHF. The CDR3 region has the DNA TGTGCCACCAGTGATAATACAGGGGGTGTACTCCACTTT. The rearrangement joins TRBV24-1 to TRBJ1-6, with 8 bases lining up with TRBD1. This CDR3 has 13 amino acids. The V gene's germline CDR1 is KGHDR and CDR2 SFDVKD. After removal of 3 bases from V and 16 bases from J, the junction contained 7 bases not matched to a gene.

Concerning this clone itself: Other DNA sequences in this specimen translate into the identical CDR3. The genes are TRBV2 and TRBJ2-1; 9 bases agree with TRBD2. The CDR3 runs to 16 residues. Germline V CDR1 and CDR2: SNHLY, FYNNEI. V was clipped by 1 base and J by 4 bases; unmatched bases: 5. CDR3 amino acids: CASSEVRLAVYNEQFF. CDR3 DNA sequence: TGTGCCAGCAGTGAAGTTAGACTAGCGGTATACAATGAGCAGTTCTTC.

The V gene is TRBV19, the J gene TRBJ2-2; TRBD2 matches 10 bases. The CDR3 is made up of 18 amino acids. V shed 5 bases, J shed 6 bases, and the junction held 15 bases outside the gene matches. From germline, CDR1 is LNHDA and CDR2 SQIVND (reference sequence). The chain's CDR3 is CASSSIGAGGPSAGELFF. The CDR3 nucleotides read TGTGCCAGTAGTTCCATCGGAGCGGGAGGGCCTTCGGCCGGGGAGCTGTTTTTT.

The V and J genes are TRBV7-9 and TRBJ2-1; D call uncertain. The V end was cut by 0 bases, the J end by 5 bases, with 5 bases between. There are 13 residues in the CDR3. CDR1 and CDR2 (germline): SEHNR, FQNEAQ (reference sequence). Written as DNA, the CDR3 is TGTGCCAGCAGCTTAGCAAAGGACAATGAGCAGTTCTTC. Its translation is CASSLAKDNEQFF.

This chain links TRBV2 with TRBJ2-7; unclear D gene. The CDR3 consists of 12 residues. V gave up 8 bases and J gave up 2 bases, with 10 bases separating them. Germline assignment: CDR1 SNHLY and CDR2 FYNNEI. The CDR3 spells CASRAEAYEQYF. In nucleotides, the CDR3 is TGTGCCAGCCGGGCAGAGGCCTACGAGCAGTACTTC.

This clone was seen a few times. The rearrangement links TRBV4-1 to TRBJ1-1; TRBD1 is a possible D gene (6 bases). The CDR3 runs to 14 residues. Germline V CDR1 and CDR2: MGHRA, YSYEKL. With 4 bases removed from V and 5 bases from J, the gap between germline ends came to 14 bases. CDR3 coding DNA: TGCGCCAGCAGCCCTGGGGGGGCGGGGACTGAAGCTTTCTTT. Protein sequence: CASSPGGAGTEAFF.

Of note for this clone: The junction departs from the called germline gene at one end, perhaps through a read error. J is TRBJ2-7 and V is TRBV6-5, with TRBD2 identical over 10 bases. Per germline, CDR1 MNHEY and CDR2 SVGAGI. There are 14 residues in the CDR3. Written as DNA, the CDR3 is TGTGCCAGCAGGGGACTAGCGTCCTCCCACGAGCAGTACTTC. Amino acid sequence: CASRGLASSHEQYF.

This chain uses TRBV7-2 with TRBJ1-2; D possibly corresponds to TRBD1 (5 bases). CDR3 length equals 17 residues. V dropped 0 bases and J dropped 0 bases, with 14 bases sitting between them. In germline, CDR1 is SGHTA, CDR2 FQGNSA. CDR3 nucleotide sequence: TGTGCCAGCAGCTTAGCGGCAGGGCAGGCAGCTAACTATGGCTACACCTTC. Protein product: CASSLAAGQAANYGYTF.

CDR3 sequence reads: CASSEGLQGFHQPQHF. The CDR3 DNA sequence: TGTGCCAGCAGCGAGGGTCTTCAGGGGTTCCATCAGCCCCAGCATTTT. This rearrangement joins TRBV9 to TRBJ1-5; a weak D match, TRBD1 (6 bases). The CDR3 loop spans 16 amino acids. Trimming took 3 bases from V and 5 from J, leaving 18 bases between them. Germline lookup yields CDR1 SGDLS and CDR2 YYNGEE.

The chain employs TRBV6-5 and TRBJ1-6; TRBD1 is a possible D gene (5 bases). The germline V gene encodes CDR1 MNHEY and CDR2 SVGAGI. V dropped 4 bases and J dropped 13 bases, with 17 bases sitting between them. The CDR3 is 14 amino acids. CDR3 sequence: CASSLQVAESPLHF. The CDR3 DNA reads TGTGCCAGCAGTTTACAGGTCGCCGAGAGTCCCCTCCACTTT.